Below are 13 T cell receptor beta chains sequenced from a single sample in a study of OX40 agonist ivuxolimab in advanced cancers. The method was immunoSEQ multiplex PCR; TCRdb's version includes in-frame clones alone and lacks a portion of them. This table holds more than 60,000 clones, 84% found once. Sequencing was performed on CD4+ or CD8+ T cells sorted from blood, taken in a trial of the OX40 agonist ivuxolimab. The receptors were sampled from an adult with an advanced solid tumor such as melanoma, head and neck, liver or kidney cancer.

The rearrangement uses TRBV30 and TRBJ1-5; the match to TRBD1 covers 10 bases. Losses at the gene ends were 5 bases for V and 4 bases for J; bases not matched to a gene: 2. The CDR3 totals 13 residues. Germline V gene lookup returns CDR1 GTSNPN and CDR2 SVGIG (reference sequence). CDR3 loop: CAWGQGENQPQHF. The CDR3 DNA sequence: TGTGCCTGGGGACAGGGGGAGAATCAGCCCCAGCATTTT.

This chain links TRBV7-9 with TRBJ2-2; 8 bases match TRBD1. The CDR3 has 15 amino acids. From germline, CDR1 is SEHNR and CDR2 FQNEAQ (reference sequence). V was pared by 3 bases and J by 4 bases, with 4 bases of the junction left unmatched. The CDR3 loop is CASSFITGGTGELFF. CDR3 coding DNA: TGTGCCAGCAGCTTTATTACAGGGGGCACCGGGGAGCTGTTTTTT. Variable domain in full (rest from reference TRBV7-9 and TRBJ2-2): DTGVSQNPRHKITKRGQNVTFRCDPISEHNRLYWYRQTLGQGPEFLTYFQNEAQLEKSRLLSDRFSAERPKGSFSTLEIQRTEQGDSAMYLCASSFITGGTGELFFGEGSRLTVL.

This sequence joins TRBV7-2 and TRBJ2-7, with D maybe TRBD1 (6 bases). Germline V CDR1 and CDR2: SGHTA, FQGNSA. This CDR3 is 13 amino acids long. V was pared by 8 bases and J by 0 bases, with 11 bases between. This chain's CDR3 is CASHRDLSYEQYF. Written as DNA, the CDR3 is TGTGCCAGCCACAGGGACCTCTCCTACGAGCAGTACTTC. Full variable domain (outside the CDR3, taken from reference TRBV7-2 and TRBJ2-7): GAGVSQSPSNKVTEKGKDVELRCDPISGHTALYWYRQSLGQGLEFLIYFQGNSAPDKSGLPSDRFSAERTGGSVSTLTIQRTQQEDSAVYLCASHRDLSYEQYFGPGTRLTVT.

The chain employs TRBV30 and TRBJ1-2, with no clear D. Germline CDR1 reads GTSNPN; CDR2 reads SVGIG (reference sequence). This CDR3 region has 14 residues. Trimming stripped 0 bases from V and 8 bases from J, with 16 bases between. The CDR3 DNA follows: TGTGCCTGGAGTGTCGACGGGCTCCACGGGGGCTACACCTTC. Protein: CAWSVDGLHGGYTF.

This chain joins TRBV7-2 and TRBJ2-7, with TRBD2 identical over 9 bases. There are 16 residues in the CDR3. CDR1 is SGHTA, CDR2 FQGNSA, per germline. The trim removed 6 bases at V and 3 bases at J, leaving 12 bases unmatched. CDR3 nucleotide sequence: TGTGCCAGCAGATCTATAGCGGGGGCCGCCTTCTACGAGCAGTACTTC. It specifies CASRSIAGAAFYEQYF.

This chain links TRBV9 with TRBJ2-1; a weak D match, TRBD2 (6 bases). With 7 bases removed from V and 3 bases from J, the gap between germline ends came to 14 bases. In germline, CDR1 is SGDLS, CDR2 YYNGEE. This CDR3 is 14 amino acids long. The CDR3 coding sequence is TGTGCCAGCTCCACCGGGAGCAGCTACAATGAGCAGTTCTTC. Its protein is CASSTGSSYNEQFF.

V usage is TRBV7-9 and J usage is TRBJ2-1; D unclear. Trimming left V 5 bases short and J 8 bases short, with 7 bases between. Germline-derived CDR1 and CDR2 are SEHNR and FQNEAQ (reference sequence). This CDR3 has 11 amino acids. As DNA, the CDR3 is TGTGCCAGCAGCCCCCTGGATGAGCAGTTCTTC. Protein sequence: CASSPLDEQFF.

The rearrangement joins TRBV28 to TRBJ1-2; no clear D gene. The CDR3 is 11 residues long. Deletions cut 3 bases from V and 5 bases from J, with 4 bases between. Germline CDR1 MDHEN, CDR2 SYDVKM. CDR3 DNA sequence: TGTGCCAGCAGTTTCCGGTATGGCTACACCTTC. Its protein is CASSFRYGYTF.

The chain has TRBV25-1 and TRBJ2-4, with a possible D match to TRBD1 (6 bases). Germline CDR1 reads MGHDK; CDR2 reads SYGVNS. Trimming pared 0 bases from V and 2 bases from J, leaving 8 bases between. CDR3 length: 15 residues. Here the CDR3 reads CASSEYGQSKNIQYF. CDR3 bases: TGTGCCAGCAGTGAATATGGACAGTCCAAAAACATTCAGTACTTC.

The chain is built from TRBV29-1 and TRBJ2-4, with 9 positions matching TRBD2. The CDR3 covers 12 residues. Trimming removed 7 bases from V and 5 bases from J; junction bases left unmatched: 3. CDR1 is SQVTM, CDR2 ANQGSEA, per germline. The CDR3 DNA follows: TGCAGCGCTCGACTAGCGGAAAACATTCAGTACTTC. It specifies CSARLAENIQYF.

The V and J genes are TRBV4-3 and TRBJ1-5, with TRBD1 matching over 9 bases. From germline, CDR1 is LGHNA and CDR2 YSLEER. CDR3 size: 13 residues. The V gene end was trimmed by 4 bases and the J gene end by 5 bases; junction bases not matched to a gene: 0. CDR3: CASSRDRDQPQHF. In DNA form, the CDR3 reads TGCGCCAGCAGCCGGGACAGGGATCAGCCCCAGCATTTT.

J is TRBJ2-1 and V is TRBV7-9, with D hard to call. Germline lookup yields CDR1 SEHNR and CDR2 FQNEAQ (reference sequence). This CDR3 comprises 13 residues. V dropped 8 bases and J dropped 5 bases, with 13 bases sitting between them. The DNA of the CDR3 is TGTGCCAGCTCCCCCCCGGGTGACAATGAGCAGTTCTTC. It codes for CASSPPGDNEQFF.

The chain uses TRBV4-2 and TRBJ2-2; D remains unclear. V lost 5 bases to trimming and J lost 4 bases, with 14 bases between them. The CDR3 is 15 residues long. Germline-derived CDR1 and CDR2 are LGHNA and YNFKEQ. This CDR3 reads CASSVKDDPTGELFF. As DNA, the CDR3 is TGTGCCAGCAGCGTTAAAGACGATCCCACCGGGGAGCTGTTTTTT.